The 18 T cell receptor beta chains in this list originate from one sample, sequenced in a study of cytotoxic CD8 clonotypes in ibrutinib-treated CLL. Only in-frame clones appear in the TCRdb table, and some are missing; sequencing was by immunoSEQ multiplex PCR. The sample has approximately 150,000 clones, approximately 84% seen once. Sequenced material: PBMCs, taken after 24 months of ibrutinib treatment. The receptor set was obtained from a human donor with chronic lymphocytic leukemia.

The chain is built from TRBV12-5 and TRBJ2-1, with 9 bases matching TRBD1. CDR3 size: 16 residues. The V and J ends lost 6 bases and 7 bases, in that order; junction bases with no gene match: 13. Germline V gene sequence: CDR1 LGHNT, CDR2 FRNRAP. CDR3 bases: TGTGCTAGTGGCCCATCGAGGGACAGGGAACAGAATGAGCAGTTCTTC. Translated, it gives CASGPSRDREQNEQFF.

The chain joins TRBV18 to TRBJ2-1, with TRBD2 identical over 8 bases. Germline V CDR1 and CDR2: KGHSH, LQKENI. V gave up 2 bases and J gave up 9 bases; unmatched junction bases: 15. CDR3 length equals 17 residues. The DNA of the CDR3 is TGTGCCAGCTCACCAGTACCCCCTAGCGGGTCGAACGGTGAGCAGTTCTTC. It is translated as CASSPVPPSGSNGEQFF.

V usage is TRBV19 and J usage is TRBJ1-5; no clear D. The CDR3 length is 15 residues. The germline V gene has CDR1 LNHDA and CDR2 SQIVND (reference sequence). The V gene lost 3 bases and the J gene lost 1 base, with 10 bases spanning the gap. The CDR3 region has the DNA TGTGCCAGTAGTATTATGGGTTTCAGCAATCAGCCCCAGCATTTT. Amino acid sequence: CASSIMGFSNQPQHF.

This chain uses TRBV9 with TRBJ1-2; weak D call: TRBD1 (6 bases). The germline CDR1 and CDR2 sequences are SGDLS and YYNGEE. The V and J ends lost 4 bases and 2 bases respectively, with 18 bases between them. The CDR3 length is 16 residues. CDR3 coding DNA: TGTGCCAGCAGCCCCCTCGAGGGGGTATACAACTATGGCTACACCTTC. Its protein is CASSPLEGVYNYGYTF.

Turning to this clone: Mismatch with germline at one junction end may stem from a read error. This chain links TRBV7-7 with TRBJ2-1; 12 bases fit TRBD2. Germline V gives CDR1 SSHAT, CDR2 FNYEAQ (reference sequence). This CDR3 has 13 amino acids. The CDR3 spells CASSPSGRGAQFF. In DNA, the CDR3 is TGTGCTAGCAGCCCTAGCGGGAGGGGGGCGCAGTTCTTC.

This chain joins TRBV7-2 and TRBJ2-2; 9 positions agree with TRBD2. In germline, CDR1 is SGHTA, CDR2 FQGNSA. The CDR3 has 18 residues. V lost 0 bases, J lost 6 bases, and 11 bases stayed unmatched. CDR3 region: CASSLAVQLAGPAGELFF. Here the CDR3 DNA reads TGTGCCAGCAGCTTAGCGGTTCAACTAGCGGGCCCTGCCGGGGAGCTGTTTTTT. The full variable domain, with the rest looked up from reference TRBV7-2 and TRBJ2-2, is GAGVSQSPSNKVTEKGKDVELRCDPISGHTALYWYRQSLGQGLEFLIYFQGNSAPDKSGLPSDRFSAERTGGSVSTLTIQRTQQEDSAVYLCASSLAVQLAGPAGELFFGEGSRLTVL.

The chain couples TRBV2 to TRBJ2-3, with a tentative D call TRBD2 (6 bases). V gave up 3 bases and J gave up 0 bases, with 10 bases separating them. From germline, CDR1 is SNHLY and CDR2 FYNNEI. The length of the CDR3 is 15 residues. CDR3 nucleotides: TGTGCCAGCAGTGATACCGGGACTAGCACAGATACGCAGTATTTT. Protein product: CASSDTGTSTDTQYF.

The chain combines TRBV30 with TRBJ1-4, with 7 positions matching TRBD1. The germline V gene encodes CDR1 GTSNPN and CDR2 SVGIG (reference sequence). Trimming cost V 1 base and J 5 bases; bases outside gene matches: 7. The CDR3 length is 15 residues. CDR3 protein: CAWSERDSYNEKLFF. The CDR3 nucleotides are TGTGCCTGGAGTGAAAGGGACAGCTACAATGAAAAACTGTTTTTT.

The chain has TRBV19 and TRBJ1-1; 7 nucleotides line up with TRBD1. Trimming cost V 10 bases and J 1 base; bases outside gene matches: 15. The CDR3 is 16 residues long. Germline V CDR1 and CDR2: LNHDA, SQIVND (reference sequence). CDR3 DNA: TGTGCCATCTCCGGCAGGGGGAAGTCACAGAACACTGAAGCTTTCTTT. This encodes CAISGRGKSQNTEAFF.

V gene TRBV6-5 combines with J gene TRBJ2-7; 8 bases fit TRBD1. CDR3 length: 13 amino acids. V lost 6 bases and J lost 3; bases outside the gene matches: 4. Germline V gene lookup returns CDR1 MNHEY and CDR2 SVGAGI. CDR3 sequence (DNA): TGTGCCAGCAGCCAACAGGGGGGCTACGAGCAGTACTTC. It is translated as CASSQQGGYEQYF.

This clone was observed a few times. The V gene is TRBV6-5, the J gene TRBJ2-3; D is perhaps TRBD1 or TRBD2 (5 bases each). CDR3 size: 14 residues. V gave up 7 bases and J gave up 2 bases, with 13 bases separating them. Germline CDR1 MNHEY, CDR2 SVGAGI. The CDR3, as DNA: TGTGCCAGCATGGACGGGGCGGACACAGATACGCAGTATTTT. This codes for CASMDGADTDTQYF.

The chain joins TRBV28 to TRBJ2-7; D unclear. The CDR3 runs to 11 residues. The V gene's germline CDR1 is MDHEN and CDR2 SYDVKM. Trimming cost V 2 bases and J 4 bases, with 3 bases left between them. Here the CDR3 reads CASSLGYEQYF. CDR3 DNA: TGTGCCAGCAGTTTAGGGTACGAGCAGTACTTC.

The chain employs TRBV27 and TRBJ2-1, with D tentatively TRBD2 (5 bases). CDR1 is MNHEY and CDR2 is SMNVEV in the germline V gene (reference sequence). Trimming shortened V by 7 bases and J by 2 bases, and 15 bases separated the two germline ends. The CDR3 spans 15 residues. The CDR3 sequence is CASKRSGGTYNEQFF. The CDR3 DNA reads as TGTGCCAGCAAAAGAAGCGGAGGAACCTACAATGAGCAGTTCTTC.

CDR3 coding DNA: TGCAGTGCTAGTCGGGGCCACGAGCAGTACTTC. Encoded protein: CSASRGHEQYF. The V call is TRBV20-1, the J call TRBJ2-7; D tentatively reads TRBD1 or TRBD2 (5 bases each). Looked up from germline, CDR1 is DFQATT and CDR2 is SNEGSKA (reference sequence). The CDR3 covers 11 residues. The V end lost 3 bases, the J end lost 5 bases, and 8 bases lay between the germline ends.

This clone has just one count. The chain links TRBV30 to TRBJ2-7, with 9 bases that match TRBD1. CDR1 and CDR2 (germline): GTSNPN, SVGIG (reference sequence). Unmatched junction bases numbered 7, after V lost 0 bases and J lost 4 bases. This CDR3 has 15 residues. DNA of the CDR3: TGTGCCTGGAGTGTATCCGGGACAGGGAAATACGAGCAGTACTTC. Translating gives CAWSVSGTGKYEQYF. The full variable domain, completed using reference TRBV30 and TRBJ2-7, is SQTIHQWPATLVQPVGSPLSLECTVEGTSNPNLYWYRQAAGRGLQLLFYSVGIGQISSEVPQNLSASRPQDRQFILSSKKLLLSDSGFYLCAWSVSGTGKYEQYFGPGTRLTVT.

The rearrangement uses TRBV28 and TRBJ1-3, with 8 nucleotides matching TRBD1. Germline-derived CDR1 and CDR2 are MDHEN and SYDVKM. The ends lost 6 bases at V and 3 bases at J; junction bases unmatched: 10. This CDR3 region has 16 residues. CDR3 protein: CASSPPGTGVGNTIYF. CDR3 nucleotides: TGTGCCAGCAGCCCCCCCGGGACAGGTGTTGGAAACACCATATATTTT.

This clone was seen just once. This chain links TRBV19 with TRBJ2-3; D call uncertain. Germline CDR1 and CDR2: LNHDA and SQIVND (reference sequence). The CDR3 runs 15 residues. Trimming stripped 3 bases from V and 2 bases from J, with 12 bases between. The CDR3 loop is CASSMGHQSTDTQYF. The CDR3 coding sequence is TGTGCCAGTAGTATGGGTCATCAGTCCACAGATACGCAGTATTTT.

In its sample, this clone was seen a few times. V gene TRBV6-4 combines with J gene TRBJ2-5; D unresolved. CDR1 is MRHNA and CDR2 is SNTAGT in the germline V gene. This CDR3 is 18 amino acids long. V was pared by 0 bases and J by 3 bases, with 20 bases between. The CDR3 bases are TGTGCCAGCAGTGACTCCGTTCCGGCGGCTAGTCAAAAAGAGACCCAGTACTTC. Amino acid sequence: CASSDSVPAASQKETQYF.